The clone carrying this TCR beta chain has a handful of counts. Its antigen is still unknown. The data belong to a study of vaccination and CD4 T cells after COVID-19. Across the whole study: The BNT162b2 or mRNA-1273 vaccine was given to participants in two doses.

Germline values: CDR1 DFQATT, CDR2 SNEGSKA (reference sequence). The CDR3 sequence is 17 residues long. The ends were cut back, 0 bases at V and 0 bases at J, with 15 bases in the middle. An Oncomine TCR Beta short-read assay was used to sequence the DNA from cultured CD4+ T cells. TCRdb called the PCR reads again in MiXCR, with one record for every CDR3 protein. The sample includes under 15,000 distinct CDR3 sequences, 55% to 70% of them seen just once. The treatment was: approximately 11-day PBMC culture with coronavirus spike peptide pools or control peptides (ViraFEST assay). When about 10 days of culture had elapsed, CD4+ T cells were isolated by negative selection.

Sequencing input: CD4+ T cells from blood, cultured in vitro. The source of this sequence is a human donor who had recovered from COVID-19. This chain joins TRBV20-1 and TRBJ1-5; no reliable D call. CDR3 residues: CSARDKEGGHSNQPQHF. Written as DNA, the CDR3 is TGCAGTGCTAGAGACAAAGAGGGAGGCCATAGCAATCAGCCCCAGCATTTT.